This TCR beta chain was recorded in a study of a mutant IDH1 vaccine in newly diagnosed glioma. Study background: Patients had eight vaccinations, in weeks 1, 3, 5, 7, 11, 15, 19 and 23.

Remarks on this clone: Antigen specificity is unknown.

The table came from immunoSEQ multiplex PCR; TCRdb's copy has only in-frame clones and leaves some out. The data hold some 38,000 clones, with about 84% observed a single time. Time point described: week 5, during vaccination. Doses consisted of 300 ug of mutant IDH1 20-mer peptide each, paired with topical imiquimod. Donors had new IDH1-mutant astrocytomas of WHO grade 3 or 4 (ATRX-lost). This material consisted of PBMCs, taken from a glioma patient whose treatment included an IDH1 peptide vaccine. This clonotype was obtained from a man aged 40-55 years with glioma.

DNA for the CDR3: TGTGCCAGCAGTAGTAGACAGGACGGTAATTCACCCCTCCACTTT. It encodes CASSSRQDGNSPLHF. The gene calls are TRBV2 and TRBJ1-6, with D possibly matching TRBD1 (6 bases). Germline V lookup: CDR1 SNHLY, CDR2 FYNNEI. The CDR3 has 15 amino acids. Trimming removed 5 bases from V and 6 bases from J, with 14 bases in between. Looking up the rest from reference TRBV2 and TRBJ1-6 gives the full variable domain: EPEVTQTPSHQVTQMGQEVILRCVPISNHLYFYWYRQILGQKVEFLVSFYNNEISEKSEIFDDQFSVERPDGSNFTLKIRSTKLEDSAMYFCASSSRQDGNSPLHFGNGTRLTVT.